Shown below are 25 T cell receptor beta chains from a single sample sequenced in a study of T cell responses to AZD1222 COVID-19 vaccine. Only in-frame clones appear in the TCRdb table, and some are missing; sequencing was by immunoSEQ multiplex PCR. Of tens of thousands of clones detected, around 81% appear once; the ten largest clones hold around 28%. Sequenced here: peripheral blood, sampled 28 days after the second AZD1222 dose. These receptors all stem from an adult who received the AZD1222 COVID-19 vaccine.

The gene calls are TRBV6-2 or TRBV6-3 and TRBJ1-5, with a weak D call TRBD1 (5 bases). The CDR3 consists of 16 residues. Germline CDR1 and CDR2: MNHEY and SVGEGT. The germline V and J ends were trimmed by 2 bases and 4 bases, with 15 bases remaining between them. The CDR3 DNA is TGTGCCAGCAGTTACAATAGCAGGGTAGGGAATCAGCCCCAGCATTTT. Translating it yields CASSYNSRVGNQPQHF.

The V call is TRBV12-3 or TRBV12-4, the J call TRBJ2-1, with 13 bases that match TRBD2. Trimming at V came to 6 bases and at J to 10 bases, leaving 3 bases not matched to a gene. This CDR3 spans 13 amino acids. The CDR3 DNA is TGTGCCAGCAGCACGGGACTAGCGGGGGAGCAGTTCTTC. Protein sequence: CASSTGLAGEQFF.

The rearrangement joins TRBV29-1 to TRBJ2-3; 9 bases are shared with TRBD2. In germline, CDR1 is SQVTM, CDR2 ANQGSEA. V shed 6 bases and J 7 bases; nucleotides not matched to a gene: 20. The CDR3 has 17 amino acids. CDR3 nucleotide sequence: TGCAGCGTCCCTGGGGCTTGGTGGCGGGAGGGCCCTAATACGCAGTATTTT. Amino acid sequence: CSVPGAWWREGPNTQYF.

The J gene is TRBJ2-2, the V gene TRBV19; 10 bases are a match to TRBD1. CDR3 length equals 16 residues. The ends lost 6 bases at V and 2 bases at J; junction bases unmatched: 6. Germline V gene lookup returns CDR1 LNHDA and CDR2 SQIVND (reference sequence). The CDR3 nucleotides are TGTGCCAGTAGGAACCGGGACAGGGGTAACACCGGGGAGCTGTTTTTT. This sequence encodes CASRNRDRGNTGELFF.

CDR3 residues: CAWNNIEKLFF. CDR3 nucleotides: TGTGCCTGGAACAACATTGAAAAACTGTTTTTT. The V gene is TRBV30, the J gene TRBJ1-4; no firm D call. V was shortened by 4 bases and J by 7 bases, with 7 bases between the two germline ends. The germline V gene has CDR1 GTSNPN and CDR2 SVGIG (reference sequence). This CDR3 comprises 11 residues. Together with reference TRBV30 and TRBJ1-4, the CDR3 gives the full variable domain: SQTIHQWPATLVQPVGSPLSLECTVEGTSNPNLYWYRQAAGRGLQLLFYSVGIGQISSEVPQNLSASRPQDRQFILSSKKLLLSDSGFYLCAWNNIEKLFFGSGTQLSVL.

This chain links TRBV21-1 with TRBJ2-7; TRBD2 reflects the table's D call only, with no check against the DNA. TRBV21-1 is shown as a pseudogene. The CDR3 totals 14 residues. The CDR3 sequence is CASRVGGWSPEQYF. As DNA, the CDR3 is TGTGCCAGCAGGGTGGGGGGTTGGTCCCCCGAGCAGTACTTC.

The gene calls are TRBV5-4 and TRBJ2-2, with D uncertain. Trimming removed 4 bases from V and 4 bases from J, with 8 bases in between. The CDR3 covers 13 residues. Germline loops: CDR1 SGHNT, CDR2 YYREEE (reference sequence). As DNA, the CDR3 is TGTGCCAGCAGCGGAGAAAGCACCGGGGAGCTGTTTTTT. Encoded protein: CASSGESTGELFF.

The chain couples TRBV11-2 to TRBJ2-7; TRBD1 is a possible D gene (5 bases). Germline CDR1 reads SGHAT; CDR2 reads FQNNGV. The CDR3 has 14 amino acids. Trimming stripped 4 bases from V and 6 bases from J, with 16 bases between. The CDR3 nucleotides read TGTGCCAGCAGCTCCTCTCAGGGTTCGGTCGAGCAGTACTTC. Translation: CASSSSQGSVEQYF.

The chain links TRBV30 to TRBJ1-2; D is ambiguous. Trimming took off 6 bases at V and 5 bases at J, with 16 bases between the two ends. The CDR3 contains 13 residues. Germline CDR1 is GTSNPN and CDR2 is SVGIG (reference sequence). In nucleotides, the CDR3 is TGTGCCTGCGCCGGAGGGCACACGTATGGCTACACCTTC. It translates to CACAGGHTYGYTF.

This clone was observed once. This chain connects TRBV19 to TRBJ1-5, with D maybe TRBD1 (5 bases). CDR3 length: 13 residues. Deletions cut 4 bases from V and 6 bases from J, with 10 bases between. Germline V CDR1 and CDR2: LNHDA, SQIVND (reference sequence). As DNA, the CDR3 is TGTGCCAGTAGTACCTGGGACGGTCAGCCCCAGCATTTT. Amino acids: CASSTWDGQPQHF.

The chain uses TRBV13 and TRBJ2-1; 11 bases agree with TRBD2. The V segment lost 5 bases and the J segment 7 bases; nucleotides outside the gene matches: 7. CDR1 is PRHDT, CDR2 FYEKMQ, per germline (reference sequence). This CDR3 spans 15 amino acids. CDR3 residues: CASSPFSGRVNEQFF. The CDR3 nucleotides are TGTGCCAGCAGCCCGTTTAGCGGGAGGGTAAATGAGCAGTTCTTC.

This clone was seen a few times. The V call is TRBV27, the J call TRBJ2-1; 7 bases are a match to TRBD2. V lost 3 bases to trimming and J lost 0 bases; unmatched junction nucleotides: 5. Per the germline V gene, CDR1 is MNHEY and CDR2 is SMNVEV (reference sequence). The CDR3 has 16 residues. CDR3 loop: CASSFIGGSSYNEQFF. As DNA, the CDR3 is TGTGCCAGCAGTTTCATCGGCGGGAGCTCCTACAATGAGCAGTTCTTC.

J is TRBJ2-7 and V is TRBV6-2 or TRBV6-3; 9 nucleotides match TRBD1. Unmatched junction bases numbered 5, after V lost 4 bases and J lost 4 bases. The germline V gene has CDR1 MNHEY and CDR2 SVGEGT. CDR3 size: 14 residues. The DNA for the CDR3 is TGTGCCAGCAGTTCGGACAGGGGACGATACGAGCAGTACTTC. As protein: CASSSDRGRYEQYF.

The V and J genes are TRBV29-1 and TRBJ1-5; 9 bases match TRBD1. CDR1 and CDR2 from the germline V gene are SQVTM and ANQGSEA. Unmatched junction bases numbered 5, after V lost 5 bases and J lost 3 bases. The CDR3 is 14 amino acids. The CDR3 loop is CSVSGTGLNQPQHF. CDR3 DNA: TGCAGCGTTTCTGGGACAGGGCTCAATCAGCCCCAGCATTTT.

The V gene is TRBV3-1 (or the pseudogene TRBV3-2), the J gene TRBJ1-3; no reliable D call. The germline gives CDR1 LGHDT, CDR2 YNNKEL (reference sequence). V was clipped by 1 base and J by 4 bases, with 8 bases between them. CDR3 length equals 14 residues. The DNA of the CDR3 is TGTGCCAGCAGCCAAGGCGGTGGGGGAAACACCATATATTTT. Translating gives CASSQGGGGNTIYF.

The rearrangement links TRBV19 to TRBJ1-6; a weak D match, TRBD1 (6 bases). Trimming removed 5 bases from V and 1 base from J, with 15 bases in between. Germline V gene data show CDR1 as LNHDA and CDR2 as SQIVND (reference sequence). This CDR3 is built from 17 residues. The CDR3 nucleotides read TGTGCCAGTAGTGGCGTGCAGGGGAAGTCCTATAATTCACCCCTCCACTTT. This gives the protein CASSGVQGKSYNSPLHF.

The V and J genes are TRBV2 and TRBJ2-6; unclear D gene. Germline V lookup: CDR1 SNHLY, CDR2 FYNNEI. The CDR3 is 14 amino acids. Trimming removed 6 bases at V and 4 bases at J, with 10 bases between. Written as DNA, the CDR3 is TGTGCCAGCAGCTCCGGGCTCGGGGCCAACGTCCTGACTTTC. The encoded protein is CASSSGLGANVLTF.

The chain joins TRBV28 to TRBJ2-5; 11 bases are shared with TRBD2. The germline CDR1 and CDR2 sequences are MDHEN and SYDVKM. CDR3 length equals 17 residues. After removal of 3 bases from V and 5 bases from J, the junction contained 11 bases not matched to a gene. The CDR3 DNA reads TGTGCCAGCAGTTTGGTGGGACTAGCGGTAAACTGGGAGACCCAGTACTTC. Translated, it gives CASSLVGLAVNWETQYF.

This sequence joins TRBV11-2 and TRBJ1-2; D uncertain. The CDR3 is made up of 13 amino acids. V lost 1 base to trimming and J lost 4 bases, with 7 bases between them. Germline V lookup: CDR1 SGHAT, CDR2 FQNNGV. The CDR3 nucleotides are TGTGCCAGCAGCTTAGGCACACTCTATGGCTACACCTTC. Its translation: CASSLGTLYGYTF.

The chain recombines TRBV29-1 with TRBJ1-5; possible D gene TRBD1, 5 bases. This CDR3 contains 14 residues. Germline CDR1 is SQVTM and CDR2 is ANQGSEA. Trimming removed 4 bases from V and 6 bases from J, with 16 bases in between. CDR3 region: CSVVDSGFGQPQHF. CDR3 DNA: TGCAGCGTTGTAGACTCAGGGTTTGGTCAGCCCCAGCATTTT.

The CDR3 coding sequence is TGTGCCAGCAGCCAAGTACCCCTCTCTGGAAACACCATATATTTT. Its protein is CASSQVPLSGNTIYF. The chain links TRBV3-1 (or the pseudogene TRBV3-2) to TRBJ1-3; no clear D. V lost 1 base and J lost 0, with 7 bases in between. The germline V gene encodes CDR1 LGHDT and CDR2 YNNKEL (reference sequence). The CDR3 is 15 amino acids.

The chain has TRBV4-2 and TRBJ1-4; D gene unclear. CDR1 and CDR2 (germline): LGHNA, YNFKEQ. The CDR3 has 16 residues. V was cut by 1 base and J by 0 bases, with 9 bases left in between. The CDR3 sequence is CASSQAHRSTNEKLFF. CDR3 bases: TGTGCCAGCAGCCAAGCCCACAGATCAACTAATGAAAAACTGTTTTTT.

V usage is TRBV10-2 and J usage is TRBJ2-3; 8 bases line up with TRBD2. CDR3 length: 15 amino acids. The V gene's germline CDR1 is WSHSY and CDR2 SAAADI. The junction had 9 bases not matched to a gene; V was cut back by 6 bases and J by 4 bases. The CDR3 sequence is CASRLAGGGADTQYF. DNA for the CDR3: TGCGCCAGCAGACTGGCGGGAGGCGGGGCAGATACGCAGTATTTT.

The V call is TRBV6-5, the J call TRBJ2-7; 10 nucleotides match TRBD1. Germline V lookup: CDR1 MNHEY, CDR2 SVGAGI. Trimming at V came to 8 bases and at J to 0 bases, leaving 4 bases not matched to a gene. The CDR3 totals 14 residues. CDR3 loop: CASCRDRGSYEQYF. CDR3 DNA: TGTGCCAGCTGCCGGGACAGGGGCTCCTACGAGCAGTACTTC.

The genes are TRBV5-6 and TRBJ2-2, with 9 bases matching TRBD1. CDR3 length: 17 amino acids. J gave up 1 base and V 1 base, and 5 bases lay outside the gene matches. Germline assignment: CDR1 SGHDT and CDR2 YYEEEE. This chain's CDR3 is CASSLPPGQGNTGELFF. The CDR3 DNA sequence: TGTGCCAGCAGCTTGCCTCCGGGACAGGGGAACACCGGGGAGCTGTTTTTT.